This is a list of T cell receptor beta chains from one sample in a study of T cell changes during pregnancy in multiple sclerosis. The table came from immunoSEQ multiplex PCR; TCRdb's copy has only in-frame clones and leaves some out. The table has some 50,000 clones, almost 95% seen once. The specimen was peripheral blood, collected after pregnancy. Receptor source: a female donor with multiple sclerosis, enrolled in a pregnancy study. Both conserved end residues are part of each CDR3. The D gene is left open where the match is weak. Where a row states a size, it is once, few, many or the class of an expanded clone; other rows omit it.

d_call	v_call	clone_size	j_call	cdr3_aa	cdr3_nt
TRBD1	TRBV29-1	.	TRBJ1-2	CSVEDRPGTGGGYTF	TGCAGCGTTGAAGATCGGCCCGGGACAGGGGGTGGCTACACCTTC
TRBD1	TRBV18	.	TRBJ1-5	CASSPRDRVDQPQHF	TGTGCCAGCTCACCGCGGGACAGGGTGGATCAGCCCCAGCATTTT
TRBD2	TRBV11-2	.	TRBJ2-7	CASSFSGGVGEQYF	TGTGCCAGCAGCTTTTCGGGGGGAGTCGGCGAGCAGTACTTC
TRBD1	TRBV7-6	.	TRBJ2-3	CASSLMVSGGVYTQYF	TGTGCCAGCAGCTTAATGGTATCAGGGGGCGTATATACGCAGTATTTT
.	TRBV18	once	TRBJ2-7	CASFQGQNHYEQYF	TGTGCCAGCTTCCAGGGGCAGAACCACTACGAGCAGTACTTC
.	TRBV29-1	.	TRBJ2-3	CSVRGRGVYTQYF	TGCAGCGTTAGGGGGAGAGGGGTTTATACGCAGTATTTT
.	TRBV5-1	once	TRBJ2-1	CASSDQGTGEQFF	TGCGCCAGCAGCGACCAGGGGACGGGTGAGCAGTTCTTC
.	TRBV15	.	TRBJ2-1	CATSAPGTSYNEQFF	TGTGCCACCAGTGCCCCCGGGACTTCTTACAATGAGCAGTTCTTC
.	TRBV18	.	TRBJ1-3	CASSGAWVGNTIYF	TGTGCCAGCTCAGGAGCTTGGGTCGGAAACACCATATATTTT
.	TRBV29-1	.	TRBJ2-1	CSVGLRGYTNEQFF	TGCAGCGTTGGTCTCCGGGGTTATACCAATGAGCAGTTCTTC
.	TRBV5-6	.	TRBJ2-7	CASSLGGTPYEQYF	TGTGCCAGCAGCTTGGGGGGGACACCCTACGAGCAGTACTTC
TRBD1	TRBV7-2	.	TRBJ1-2	CASTLDRAAPGYTF	TGTGCCAGCACCTTGGACAGGGCCGCGCCGGGCTACACCTTC
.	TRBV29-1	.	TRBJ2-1	CSVVEYNEQFF	TGCAGCGTTGTCGAGTACAATGAGCAGTTCTTC
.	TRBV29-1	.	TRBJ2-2	CSVVADTGELFF	TGCAGCGTTGTTGCAGACACCGGGGAGCTGTTTTTT
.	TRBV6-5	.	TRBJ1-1	CASSYSGGTEAFF	TGTGCCAGCAGTTACTCAGGGGGAACTGAAGCTTTCTTT
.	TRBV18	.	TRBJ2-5	CASSPPSFMELETQYF	TGTGCCAGCTCACCCCCTTCGTTCATGGAGCTCGAGACCCAGTACTTC
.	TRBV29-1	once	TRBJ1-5	CSFVGEDQPQHF	TGCAGCTTTGTCGGGGAGGATCAGCCCCAGCATTTT
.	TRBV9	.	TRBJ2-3	CASSPPVSSTDTQYF	TGTGCCAGCAGCCCCCCGGTATCTAGCACAGATACGCAGTATTTT
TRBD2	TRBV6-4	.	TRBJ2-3	CASSDSSGGPDTQYF	TGTGCCAGCAGTGACTCTAGCGGGGGTCCTGATACGCAGTATTTT
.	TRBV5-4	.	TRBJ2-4	CASSLRQGGNIQYF	TGTGCCAGCAGCTTGAGGCAGGGGGGAAACATTCAGTACTTC
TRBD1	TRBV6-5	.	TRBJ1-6	CASSYRTGGNSPLHF	TGTGCCAGCAGTTACCGGACAGGGGGAAATTCACCCCTCCACTTT
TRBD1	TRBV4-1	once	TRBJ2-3	CASSQAPGQISTDTQYF	TGCGCCAGCAGCCAAGCCCCGGGACAGATTAGCACAGATACGCAGTATTTT
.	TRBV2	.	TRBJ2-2	CASSEGGVGELFF	TGTGCCAGCAGTGAAGGTGGAGTCGGGGAGCTGTTTTTT
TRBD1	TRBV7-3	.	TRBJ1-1	CASSLMGTAYTEAFF	TGTGCCAGCAGCTTAATGGGGACAGCCTACACTGAAGCTTTCTTT
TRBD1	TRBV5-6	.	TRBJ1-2	CASSAGQALGYTF	TGTGCCAGCAGTGCCGGACAGGCGCTTGGCTACACCTTC
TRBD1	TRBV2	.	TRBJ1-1	CARGQGGDTEAFF	TGTGCCAGGGGACAGGGGGGGGACACTGAAGCTTTCTTT